This T cell receptor beta chain was retrieved from a study of T-cell memory formation after mild COVID-19. Points from the study as a whole: The main location of contracting CD4+ clones was CM and EM, and that of contracting CD8+ clones was EMRA.

As regards this clonotype: Its antigen is unknown. At one boundary the junction diverges from the germline segment, which might be a read error.

UMIs and sample barcodes were carried by the TCR alpha and TCR beta cDNA libraries that 5'RACE produced using constant-segment primers. TCRdb analysed the 5' RACE reads with MiXCR anew, one entry per CDR3 protein. This sample has some 440,000 distinct CDR3 sequences; 25% occur once, and the top ten carry under 15%. Sequencing input: PBMCs or a T cell subset sorted from them (not recorded which). The TCR sequence derives from an adult woman who had mild COVID-19 (a few samples of this study predate the infection). Cell type and time point are not known.

This CDR3 is CASRLGLPGPDTQYF. The CDR3 nucleotides read TGTGCCAGCAGGTTGGGACTACCCGGCCCAGATACGCAGTATTTT. The rearrangement joins TRBV5-6 to TRBJ2-3; TRBD2 matches 7 bases. Germline lookup yields CDR1 SGHDT and CDR2 YYEEEE. There are 15 residues in the CDR3.